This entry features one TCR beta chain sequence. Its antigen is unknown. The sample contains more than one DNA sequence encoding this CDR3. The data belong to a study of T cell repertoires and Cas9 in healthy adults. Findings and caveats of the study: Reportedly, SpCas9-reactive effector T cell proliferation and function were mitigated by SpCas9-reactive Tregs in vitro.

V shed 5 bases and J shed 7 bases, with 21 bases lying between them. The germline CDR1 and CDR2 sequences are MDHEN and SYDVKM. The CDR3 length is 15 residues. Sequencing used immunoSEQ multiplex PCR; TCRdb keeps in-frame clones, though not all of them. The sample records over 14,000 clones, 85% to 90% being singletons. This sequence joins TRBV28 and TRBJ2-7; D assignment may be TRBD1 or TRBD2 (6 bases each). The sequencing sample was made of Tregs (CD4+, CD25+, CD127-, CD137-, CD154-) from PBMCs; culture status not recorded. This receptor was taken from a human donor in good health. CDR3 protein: CASSQGLPGAGEQYV. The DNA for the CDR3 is TGTGCCAGCAGTCAGGGACTGCCGGGGGCGGGGGAGCAGTACGTC.